One sample yielded the 30 T cell receptor beta chains listed below, sequenced in a study of blood T cell repertoires in COVID-19. The protocol was immunoSEQ multiplex PCR, while the TCRdb copy is restricted to in-frame clones and leaves out a portion. The table includes 30,000 to 40,000 clones, around 90% detected once. The sample consisted of peripheral blood. The receptor source for this set is a human donor in a cohort sampled during active COVID-19.

The gene calls are TRBV7-9 and TRBJ1-2; D is possibly TRBD1 (6 bases). Trimming cost V 5 bases and J 6 bases, with 13 bases left between them. Germline V gene sequence: CDR1 SEHNR, CDR2 FQNEAQ (reference sequence). This CDR3 has 13 residues. The CDR3 protein is CASSLRQDHGYTF. Written as DNA, the CDR3 is TGTGCCAGCAGCCTACGACAGGACCATGGCTACACCTTC. The variable domain in full, with the rest retrieved from reference TRBV7-9 and TRBJ1-2, is DTGVSQNPRHKITKRGQNVTFRCDPISEHNRLYWYRQTLGQGPEFLTYFQNEAQLEKSRLLSDRFSAERPKGSFSTLEIQRTEQGDSAMYLCASSLRQDHGYTFGSGTRLTVV.

The sample holds a few counts of this clone. The V and J genes are TRBV6-5 and TRBJ1-4, with D hard to call. This CDR3 comprises 16 residues. Trimming pared 4 bases from V and 8 bases from J, leaving 20 bases between. CDR1 is MNHEY, CDR2 SVGAGI, per germline. The CDR3 nucleotides are TGTGCCAGCAGTTCACACACCTTCCACCGAGGGGAAAAACTGTTTTTT. Its translation: CASSSHTFHRGEKLFF.

This chain uses TRBV5-3 with TRBJ2-7; 10 nucleotides match TRBD2. TRBV5-3 is sorted into the ORF group, with uncertain function. The CDR3 is 15 residues long. V dropped 7 bases and J dropped 1; count of bases not matched to a gene: 8. CDR3 DNA sequence: TGTGCCAGAGATCCGGGACTAGCGACTTCCTACGAGCAGTACGTC. The encoded protein is CARDPGLATSYEQYV.

CDR3 sequence: CASSQDGAGGPRDTQYF. The CDR3 DNA sequence: TGCGCCAGCAGCCAAGATGGAGCGGGAGGGCCCCGGGATACGCAGTATTTT. This chain joins TRBV4-1 and TRBJ2-3; TRBD2 agrees at 10 bases. V lost 0 bases and J lost 6; bases outside the gene matches: 9. CDR3 length: 17 residues. Germline V lookup: CDR1 MGHRA, CDR2 YSYEKL.

The rearrangement joins TRBV30 to TRBJ2-1; D unresolved. The CDR3 has 12 residues. Trimming cost V 0 bases and J 8 bases, with 8 bases left between them. Germline V lookup: CDR1 GTSNPN, CDR2 SVGIG (reference sequence). The CDR3 bases are TGTGCCTGGAGTGTAGTGGGCTATGAGCAGTTCTTC. As protein: CAWSVVGYEQFF.

The chain couples TRBV7-6 to TRBJ1-3; TRBD1 agrees at 11 bases. The CDR3 is made up of 16 amino acids. V shed 5 bases, J shed 2 bases, and the junction held 5 bases outside the gene matches. CDR1 is SGHVS and CDR2 is FNYEAQ in the germline V gene. The CDR3 coding sequence is TGTGCCAGCAGCGTCGGACAGGGGGCCGCTGGAAACACCATATATTTT. Translating gives CASSVGQGAAGNTIYF.

This chain uses TRBV3-1 (or the pseudogene TRBV3-2) with TRBJ1-1; 12 bases agree with TRBD1. The V gene end was trimmed by 3 bases and the J gene end by 10 bases; junction bases not matched to a gene: 3. CDR1 and CDR2 (germline): LGHDT, YNNKEL (reference sequence). There are 13 residues in the CDR3. CDR3 DNA sequence: TGTGCCAGCAGCCAGGGACAGGGGGCAAGAGCTTTCTTT. Protein sequence: CASSQGQGARAFF.

Here the CDR3 DNA reads TGCAGTGCTAGTATACAGGACCCAGGACGCTCTGGAAACACCATATATTTT. Residues: CSASIQDPGRSGNTIYF. This chain uses TRBV20-1 with TRBJ1-3, with D tentatively TRBD1 (5 bases). This CDR3 has 17 residues. From germline, CDR1 is DFQATT and CDR2 SNEGSKA (reference sequence). V lost 3 bases and J lost 0, with 18 bases in between.

The chain uses TRBV19 and TRBJ2-6, with D possibly TRBD1 on 6 matching bases. Germline CDR1 and CDR2: LNHDA and SQIVND (reference sequence). The CDR3 is 15 amino acids. Trimming shortened V by 7 bases and J by 0 bases, and 10 bases separated the two germline ends. Here the CDR3 reads CASNDRFSGANVLTF. CDR3 DNA: TGTGCCAGTAATGACAGGTTCTCTGGGGCCAACGTCCTGACTTTC.

The chain is built from TRBV27 and TRBJ2-2; no reliable D call. Trimming left V 5 bases short and J 0 bases short, with 4 bases between. Germline CDR1 MNHEY, CDR2 SMNVEV (reference sequence). The CDR3 consists of 13 residues. The CDR3 sequence is CASSIANTGELFF. The DNA for the CDR3 is TGTGCCAGCAGTATCGCGAACACCGGGGAGCTGTTTTTT.

The chain carries TRBV9 and TRBJ1-2; D may be TRBD1 (6 bases). The germline V and J ends were trimmed by 5 bases and 1 base, with 12 bases remaining between them. The CDR3 consists of 14 residues. The germline CDR1 and CDR2 sequences are SGDLS and YYNGEE. The CDR3 region is CASSRTANNYGYTF. The CDR3 DNA reads TGTGCCAGCAGTCGGACAGCCAATAACTATGGCTACACCTTC.

The gene calls are TRBV6-5 and TRBJ1-2; tentative D call: TRBD1 (6 bases). Germline assignment: CDR1 MNHEY and CDR2 SVGAGI. The CDR3 runs 14 residues. V was trimmed by 7 bases and J by 7 bases, leaving 19 bases between them. The CDR3 spells CASMTGTPNSGYTF. The CDR3 bases are TGTGCCAGCATGACAGGAACCCCAAATAGTGGCTACACCTTC.

This clone appeared a single time. The CDR3 DNA is TGTGCCAGCAGCGTGAAAGCAGGTTCCTACGAGCAGTACGTC. It yields the protein CASSVKAGSYEQYV. The chain carries TRBV11-3 and TRBJ2-7; D unclear. Trimming took off 5 bases at V and 1 base at J, with 12 bases between the two ends. Germline values: CDR1 SGHNT, CDR2 YENEEA. CDR3 length: 14 residues.

The J gene is TRBJ2-1, the V gene TRBV25-1, with D maybe TRBD1 (5 bases). The CDR3 is 11 amino acids. The V gene's germline CDR1 is MGHDK and CDR2 SYGVNS. V gave up 8 bases and J gave up 14 bases, with 16 bases separating them. This CDR3 reads CASGSLRGEFF. CDR3 in DNA: TGTGCCAGCGGCTCGTTAAGGGGCGAGTTCTTC.

The rearrangement links TRBV6-6 to TRBJ2-3, with TRBD1 identical over 9 bases. The junction had 5 bases not matched to a gene; V was cut back by 5 bases and J by 2 bases. Germline CDR1 reads MNHNY; CDR2 reads SVGAGI (reference sequence). This CDR3 spans 15 amino acids. The CDR3 nucleotides are TGTGCCAGCAGTCCCGGGACAGGGTACACAGATACGCAGTATTTT. Translating gives CASSPGTGYTDTQYF.

The chain couples TRBV11-1 to TRBJ1-1; the match to TRBD1 covers 7 bases. This CDR3 comprises 15 residues. CDR1 is SGHAT, CDR2 FQDESV, per germline (reference sequence). J was trimmed by 3 bases and V by 4 bases; bases with no gene match: 8. CDR3 in DNA: TGTGCCAGCAGCTCCTCACCCACAGGGGACACTGAAGCTTTCTTT. It codes for CASSSSPTGDTEAFF.

The chain couples TRBV10-3 to TRBJ2-5; D might be TRBD2 (6 bases). There are 15 residues in the CDR3. Trimming removed 0 bases from V and 2 bases from J, with 10 bases in between. CDR1 is ENHRY and CDR2 is SYGVKD in the germline V gene. CDR3 protein: CAISESGGGQETQYF. The CDR3 DNA is TGTGCCATCAGTGAGTCCGGGGGAGGACAAGAGACCCAGTACTTC.

The chain links TRBV4-1 to TRBJ1-5; D gene unclear. The length of the CDR3 is 16 residues. V was shortened by 0 bases and J by 2 bases, with 11 bases between the two germline ends. The germline gives CDR1 MGHRA, CDR2 YSYEKL. The CDR3 loop is CASSQDGGFGNQPQHF. Written as DNA, the CDR3 is TGCGCCAGCAGCCAAGATGGAGGCTTTGGCAATCAGCCCCAGCATTTT.

The rearrangement uses TRBV27 and TRBJ1-1; 9 bases line up with TRBD1. The CDR3 is 13 amino acids. CDR1 and CDR2 from the germline V gene are MNHEY and SMNVEV (reference sequence). The J segment lost 11 bases and the V segment lost 5 bases, leaving 9 bases of the junction unmatched. The CDR3: CASSPHGQGTAFF. CDR3 nucleotide sequence: TGTGCCAGCAGTCCCCATGGACAGGGGACGGCTTTCTTT.

The count of this clone is one. For the CDR3, the DNA is TGTGCCAGCAGTGAAAGAGGCGGGCAGGAGACCCAGTACTTC. Encoded protein: CASSERGGQETQYF. This rearrangement joins TRBV25-1 to TRBJ2-5, with D perhaps matching TRBD2 (5 bases). This CDR3 is 14 amino acids long. With 2 bases removed from V and 5 bases from J, the gap between germline ends came to 12 bases. Germline V gene sequence: CDR1 MGHDK, CDR2 SYGVNS.

The CDR3 region is CASSAQGSGEKLFF. CDR3 DNA: TGTGCCAGCAGCGCACAGGGCAGTGGTGAAAAACTGTTTTTT. The chain links TRBV7-6 to TRBJ1-4; tentatively, D is TRBD1 (6 bases). V gave up 5 bases and J gave up 7 bases, with 14 bases separating them. The CDR3 runs 14 residues. Germline V gene sequence: CDR1 SGHVS, CDR2 FNYEAQ.

Notes on this clone: Other DNA sequences of this sample code for an identical CDR3. The chain has TRBV6-5 and TRBJ1-2; 8 nucleotides match TRBD1. In germline, CDR1 is MNHEY, CDR2 SVGAGI. Unmatched junction bases numbered 2, after V lost 6 bases and J lost 2 bases. The CDR3 loop spans 13 amino acids. The CDR3 loop reads CASRRTGNYGYTF. CDR3 DNA sequence: TGTGCCAGCAGGAGGACAGGGAACTATGGCTACACCTTC.

V gene TRBV11-3 combines with J gene TRBJ1-6; a weak D match, TRBD1 (5 bases). V shed 11 bases and J shed 0 bases, with 17 bases lying between them. CDR1 and CDR2 (germline): SGHNT, YENEEA. This CDR3 has 16 residues. CDR3 coding DNA: TGTGCCGGCAACGAGCCGGGGGGCTCCTATAATTCACCCCTCCACTTT. Residues: CAGNEPGGSYNSPLHF.

V is TRBV25-1 and J is TRBJ1-4, with TRBD1 matching 9 bases. The trim removed 5 bases at V and 10 bases at J, leaving 11 bases unmatched. The CDR3 has 15 amino acids. CDR1 is MGHDK, CDR2 SYGVNS, per germline. This CDR3 is CASSIRGTGGGKLFF. The DNA for the CDR3 is TGTGCCAGCAGTATTAGGGGAACAGGGGGCGGAAAACTGTTTTTT.

The chain links TRBV6-6 to TRBJ1-1; 11 positions match TRBD1. Germline V gene lookup returns CDR1 MNHNY and CDR2 SVGAGI (reference sequence). The length of the CDR3 is 12 residues. The V gene end was trimmed by 8 bases and the J gene end by 4 bases; junction bases not matched to a gene: 0. CDR3 residues: CASGTGGTEAFF. CDR3 nucleotides: TGTGCCAGCGGGACAGGGGGCACTGAAGCTTTCTTT.

This clone was seen only once. This chain links TRBV30 with TRBJ2-1; 7 positions agree with TRBD2. The CDR3 is made up of 16 amino acids. Trimming removed 7 bases from V and 0 bases from J; junction bases left unmatched: 12. Germline-derived CDR1 and CDR2 are GTSNPN and SVGIG (reference sequence). CDR3 sequence: CASYLSGRSSYNEQFF. Written as DNA, the CDR3 is TGTGCCTCCTACCTATCCGGGAGGAGCTCCTACAATGAGCAGTTCTTC.

CDR3 amino acids: CASSTGSYEQYV. In DNA, the CDR3 is TGTGCCAGCAGCACAGGTTCCTACGAGCAGTACGTC. The V and J genes are TRBV5-5 and TRBJ2-7; weak D call: TRBD1 (5 bases). The V end was cut by 4 bases, the J end by 1 base, with 6 bases between. The germline V gene has CDR1 SGHKS and CDR2 YYEKEE (reference sequence). The length of the CDR3 is 12 residues.

The rearrangement links TRBV19 to TRBJ1-2; 7 nucleotides align to TRBD1. With 5 bases clipped from V and 4 bases from J, the junction kept 22 bases outside the gene matches. Germline-derived CDR1 and CDR2 are LNHDA and SQIVND (reference sequence). The CDR3 spans 19 residues. In DNA, the CDR3 is TGTGCCAGTAGTCAGGTTTTTGTCGGGACAGCCACCTTGAGCTATGGCTACACCTTC. It is translated as CASSQVFVGTATLSYGYTF. The variable domain in full, completed from reference TRBV19 and TRBJ1-2, reads DGGITQSPKYLFRKEGQNVTLSCEQNLNHDAMYWYRQDPGQGLRLIYYSQIVNDFQKGDIAEGYSVSREKKESFPLTVTSAQKNPTAFYLCASSQVFVGTATLSYGYTFGSGTRLTVV.

This sequence joins TRBV4-3 and TRBJ2-6; tentatively, D is TRBD1 (6 bases). V lost 4 bases to trimming and J lost 0 bases, with 13 bases between them. The CDR3 length is 17 residues. Germline lookup yields CDR1 LGHNA and CDR2 YSLEER. The CDR3 bases are TGCGCCAGCAGCCGAACCGGGACACCCTCTGGGGCCAACGTCCTGACTTTC. This encodes CASSRTGTPSGANVLTF.

The chain uses TRBV7-8 and TRBJ2-3; no firm D call. The germline CDR1 and CDR2 sequences are SGHVS and FQNEAQ. Trimming pared 5 bases from V and 5 bases from J, leaving 8 bases between. There are 12 residues in the CDR3. The CDR3 nucleotides read TGTGCCAGCAGCCTGGGCCTAGATACGCAGTATTTT. Translating gives CASSLGLDTQYF.